This T cell receptor (beta chain) appears in the sequencing data of a study of cytomegalovirus exposure and HLA in healthy donors. General study points: TRBV6-2, TRBV6-3 and some other V segments were excluded as indistinguishable.

Germline CDR1 and CDR2: SGHTA and FQGNSA. V was clipped by 5 bases and J by 0 bases, with 20 bases between them. The CDR3 totals 18 residues. About this clone: What it binds is not known.

Amplification used 60 Vbeta primers and 13 Jbeta primers. Some clones are missing from TCRdb's copy, which holds only in-frame ones; the method was immunoSEQ multiplex PCR. The sample records 60,000 to 90,000 clones, 70% to 80% being singletons. This chain joins TRBV7-2 and TRBJ1-5; D unresolved. Sample: PBMCs. The sequence was collected from a woman aged 45-59 years in good health and CMV-seropositive. The CDR3 sequence: CASSPLPLTPYSNQPQHF. Written as DNA, the CDR3 is TGTGCCAGCAGCCCCCTTCCCCTGACACCATATAGCAATCAGCCCCAGCATTTT. Using reference TRBV7-2 and TRBJ1-5 for the parts outside the CDR3, the full variable domain is GAGVSQSPSNKVTEKGKDVELRCDPISGHTALYWYRQSLGQGLEFLIYFQGNSAPDKSGLPSDRFSAERTGGSVSTLTIQRTQQEDSAVYLCASSPLPLTPYSNQPQHFGDGTRLSIL.